Following are 20 T cell receptor beta chains from one sample sequenced in a study of CXCR3-negative and CXCR3-positive naive CD8 T cells. Broader study findings: Hydrophobicity was higher for TRB CDR3s found in CXCR3-positive naive cells than in CXCR3-negative naive cells.

These TCRs' antigens remain unknown. The libraries of TRB cDNA were prepared using 5' RACE with UMI labels. TCRdb reanalyzed the 5' RACE reads and collapses them to one entry per CDR3 protein, without DNA. The table for this sample gives approximately 89,000 distinct CDR3 sequences. The sample comprised naive CXCR3+ CD8+ T cells from blood. Subset given: CD45RO-CCR7+CD27+CD95- naive CD8+ T cells expressing CXCR3 (TNR3+). The receptors were gathered from a human donor in good health. Some clones in this sample may be carry-over from other donors' samples.

The chain uses TRBV20-1 and TRBJ2-1; TCRdb gives TRBD1 as the D gene, but with no DNA this cannot be confirmed. Germline V gene data show CDR1 as DFQATT and CDR2 as SNEGSKA (reference sequence). The CDR3 consists of 16 residues. The CDR3 region is CSADSPDSKSYNEQFF.

The CDR3 sequence: CARRRCWTQGLPWGTEAFF. The chain carries TRBV23-1 and TRBJ1-1; there is no DNA to check the TCRdb D call of TRBD1. TRBV23-1 is assigned to the ORF class and has an uncertain function. The length of the CDR3 is 19 residues.

The genes are TRBV19 and TRBJ2-7. CDR3 size: 15 residues. Germline V lookup: CDR1 LNHDA, CDR2 SQIVND (reference sequence). CDR3 residues: CASSMEPGTSYEQYF.

The V gene is TRBV28, the J gene TRBJ2-2; the TCRdb D gene call, TRBD1, has no DNA to confirm it. The CDR3 has 14 amino acids. Germline CDR1 MDHEN, CDR2 SYDVKM. The CDR3 loop is CASSLTGGSGELFF.

The chain links TRBV2 to TRBJ1-1; TCRdb outputs TRBD1, but without DNA this stays unchecked. Germline CDR1 is SNHLY and CDR2 is FYNNEI. The CDR3 runs 17 residues. The CDR3 loop reads CASSDHLDRGDLTEAFF.

V is TRBV7-9 and J is TRBJ2-1; TCRdb's assignment of TRBD1 cannot be checked, as there is no DNA. The germline V gene encodes CDR1 SEHNR and CDR2 FQNEAQ (reference sequence). This CDR3 is built from 16 residues. This CDR3 reads CASSLGRGSSYNEQFF.

V is TRBV7-9 and J is TRBJ2-1; TCRdb's D call of TRBD2 is untestable without DNA. The CDR3 consists of 18 residues. Germline V CDR1 and CDR2: SEHNR, FQNEAQ (reference sequence). This CDR3 reads CASSWPQTSGDTDPREFF.

The chain carries TRBV5-8 and TRBJ2-1; TCRdb outputs TRBD2, but without DNA this stays unchecked. The CDR3 is 15 residues long. Per the germline V gene, CDR1 is SGHTS and CDR2 is YDEGEE. The chain's CDR3 is CASRFGEGVINEQFF.

This chain connects TRBV7-9 to TRBJ2-5; absent DNA, TCRdb's TRBD1 call cannot be checked. CDR1 and CDR2 (germline): SEHNR, FQNEAQ (reference sequence). This CDR3 has 12 residues. The CDR3 loop reads CASRRGGETQYF.

V gene TRBV4-1 combines with J gene TRBJ2-7. The CDR3 runs to 15 residues. The germline V gene encodes CDR1 MGHRA and CDR2 YSYEKL. This chain's CDR3 is CASSQGTGGAYEQYF.

The chain carries TRBV28 and TRBJ2-1; without DNA, the TCRdb call of TRBD2 cannot be checked. The CDR3 runs to 14 residues. CDR1 and CDR2 from the germline V gene are MDHEN and SYDVKM. The CDR3 is CATDTSGSLNEQFF.

This sequence joins TRBV27 and TRBJ1-2. The CDR3 loop spans 13 amino acids. Looked up from germline, CDR1 is MNHEY and CDR2 is SMNVEV (reference sequence). CDR3 protein: CASSQQNNYGYTF.

This chain connects TRBV24-1 to TRBJ1-2. The germline CDR1 and CDR2 sequences are KGHDR and SFDVKD. CDR3 length: 16 residues. This chain's CDR3 is CATSDSGPGLNYGYTF.

J is TRBJ1-2 and V is TRBV3-1; TCRdb's D call of TRBD1 is untestable without DNA. This CDR3 contains 16 residues. CDR1 and CDR2 from the germline V gene are LGHDT and YNNKEL (reference sequence). This chain's CDR3 is CASSQREWVGDYGYTF.

The chain uses TRBV5-1 and TRBJ1-1; TCRdb selects TRBD1, and the lack of DNA leaves this call unchecked. The CDR3 length is 14 residues. CDR1 is SGHRS, CDR2 YFSETQ, per germline. The CDR3: CASSLSTGYAEAFF.

V is TRBV10-3 and J is TRBJ2-7; TCRdb calls TRBD1, which cannot be checked without DNA. The CDR3 sequence is 16 residues long. Looked up from germline, CDR1 is ENHRY and CDR2 is SYGVKD. The CDR3 region is CAISDPGQGAYYEQYF.

This sequence joins TRBV7-3 and TRBJ2-5; TCRdb calls TRBD1, which cannot be checked without DNA. The CDR3 runs to 14 residues. From germline, CDR1 is SGHTA and CDR2 FQGTGA. This CDR3 reads CASSRTGGGETQYF.

The CDR3 loop is CASTLGGGRGYGYTF. The chain couples TRBV28 to TRBJ1-2; TCRdb names TRBD1, which stays unverified in the absence of DNA. The CDR3 totals 15 residues. Germline loops: CDR1 MDHEN, CDR2 SYDVKM.

The chain combines TRBV28 with TRBJ2-7; TCRdb picks TRBD1, but there is no DNA to check that call. Per germline, CDR1 MDHEN and CDR2 SYDVKM. The CDR3 covers 13 residues. The CDR3 spells CASTPQTPYEQYF. The complete variable domain, with remaining parts taken from reference TRBV28 and TRBJ2-7, reads DVKVTQSSRYLVKRTGEKVFLECVQDMDHENMFWYRQDPGLGLRLIYFSYDVKMKEKGDIPEGYSVSREKKERFSLILESASTNQTSMYLCASTPQTPYEQYFGPGTRLTVT.

This chain links TRBV6-8 with TRBJ2-1; the D gene TCRdb calls, TRBD1, cannot be checked with no DNA. Germline V gene data show CDR1 as MNHGY and CDR2 as SAAAGT. The length of the CDR3 is 15 residues. This CDR3 reads CATTGRQVSYNEQFF.